These 20 T cell receptor beta chains came from one sample sequenced in a study of graft-versus-host responses after intestinal transplantation. Only in-frame clones appear in the TCRdb table, and some are missing; sequencing was by immunoSEQ multiplex PCR. The table lists 80,000 to 90,000 clones, 92% of them singletons. What these receptors recognize is not known. The material was unstimulated CD4+ T cells sorted from spleen or lymph node cells, obtained before intestinal transplant. The receptors come from a human donor who received an intestinal transplant.

A single count supports this clone. The V call is TRBV9, the J call TRBJ2-3; no firm D call. The CDR3 contains 12 residues. Trimming left V 0 bases short and J 6 bases short, with 5 bases between. The germline gives CDR1 SGDLS, CDR2 YYNGEE. CDR3 nucleotide sequence: TGTGCCAGCAGCGTAGACTCCGATACGCAGTATTTT. Its translation: CASSVDSDTQYF.

The CDR3 sequence is CASGQLNTEAFF. CDR3 nucleotides: TGTGCCAGCGGTCAGCTGAACACTGAAGCTTTCTTT. V and J are TRBV27 and TRBJ1-1; D unresolved. The CDR3 length is 12 residues. The V and J ends lost 8 bases and 0 bases respectively, with 7 bases between them. CDR1 MNHEY and CDR2 SMNVEV come from the germline V gene (reference sequence).

The chain has TRBV7-8 and TRBJ1-2; 7 bases are shared with TRBD1. This CDR3 contains 16 residues. J was trimmed by 3 bases and V by 2 bases; bases with no gene match: 9. Germline CDR1 and CDR2: SGHVS and FQNEAQ. For the CDR3, the DNA is TGTGCCAGCAGCTTATCGGACAGGAGGAATGACTATGGCTACACCTTC. It specifies CASSLSDRRNDYGYTF.

This clone was seen only once. The CDR3 DNA sequence: TGTGCCAGCAGTTTAGTTGCGGGAGGGCCCTACGAGCAGTACTTC. Translating gives CASSLVAGGPYEQYF. The V and J genes are TRBV27 and TRBJ2-7; 9 bases map to TRBD2. Germline trimming cut 2 bases from V and 2 bases from J; bases unmatched to any gene: 4. From germline, CDR1 is MNHEY and CDR2 SMNVEV (reference sequence). The CDR3 runs to 15 residues.

This clone was seen just once. The rearrangement joins TRBV6-1 to TRBJ2-7; a weak D match, TRBD2 (5 bases). Germline-derived CDR1 and CDR2 are MNHNS and SASEGT. The CDR3 is made up of 13 amino acids. The V end lost 1 base, the J end lost 1 base, and 5 bases lay between the germline ends. The CDR3 sequence is CASSEGGSYEQYF. For the CDR3, the DNA is TGTGCCAGCAGTGAAGGCGGGTCCTACGAGCAGTACTTC.

The V call is TRBV28, the J call TRBJ1-1; tentatively, D is TRBD1 (6 bases). The CDR3 spans 14 residues. Trimming stripped 6 bases from V and 2 bases from J, with 13 bases between. Germline loops: CDR1 MDHEN, CDR2 SYDVKM. The CDR3 protein is CASSPQGRNTEAFF. CDR3 coding DNA: TGTGCCAGCAGCCCACAGGGAAGAAACACTGAAGCTTTCTTT.

V gene TRBV6-1 combines with J gene TRBJ1-2; D might be TRBD1 (6 bases). The V gene lost 0 bases and the J gene lost 1 base, with 12 bases spanning the gap. CDR1 is MNHNS, CDR2 SASEGT, per germline. The CDR3 sequence is 16 residues long. The CDR3 here is CASSEAGRGINYGYTF. CDR3 coding DNA: TGTGCCAGCAGTGAAGCGGGCAGGGGTATTAACTATGGCTACACCTTC.

The V and J genes are TRBV6-5 and TRBJ1-4; D not resolved. The CDR3 covers 15 residues. Trimming pared 6 bases from V and 7 bases from J, leaving 18 bases between. Germline loops: CDR1 MNHEY, CDR2 SVGAGI. For the CDR3, the DNA is TGTGCCAGCAGCCCTACTCCGGGAGGATTTGAAAAACTGTTTTTT. Encoded protein: CASSPTPGGFEKLFF.

The gene calls are TRBV11-3 and TRBJ2-1; D might be TRBD1 (5 bases). Germline CDR1 reads SGHNT; CDR2 reads YENEEA. The ends were cut back, 7 bases at V and 4 bases at J, with 17 bases in the middle. The CDR3 has 15 amino acids. CDR3 region: CASTLLGADYNEQFF. The CDR3 DNA follows: TGTGCCAGCACCCTATTAGGGGCGGATTACAATGAGCAGTTCTTC.

The chain links TRBV10-2 to TRBJ2-1; D not resolved. The CDR3 length is 11 residues. The ends were cut back, 6 bases at V and 7 bases at J, with 7 bases in the middle. CDR1 WSHSY and CDR2 SAAADI come from the germline V gene. The chain's CDR3 is CASRGLNEQFF. CDR3 nucleotide sequence: TGCGCCAGCAGAGGCCTAAATGAGCAGTTCTTC.

The rearrangement uses TRBV5-1 and TRBJ2-3; 10 positions agree with TRBD2. The CDR3 runs to 15 residues. Germline CDR1 and CDR2: SGHRS and YFSETQ. V lost 0 bases to trimming and J lost 4 bases; unmatched junction nucleotides: 2. CDR3: CASSLGLAGADTQYF. In nucleotides, the CDR3 is TGCGCCAGCAGCTTGGGGCTAGCGGGAGCAGATACGCAGTATTTT.

The chain combines TRBV5-1 with TRBJ1-1; D is undetermined. This CDR3 spans 11 amino acids. V was pared by 4 bases and J by 1 base, with 2 bases between. Germline V gives CDR1 SGHRS, CDR2 YFSETQ. The CDR3 DNA follows: TGCGCCAGCAGCCAGAACACTGAAGCTTTCTTT. Translating gives CASSQNTEAFF.

V usage is TRBV4-2 and J usage is TRBJ2-4, with TRBD1 matching 11 bases. Unmatched junction bases numbered 3, after V lost 0 bases and J lost 8 bases. CDR1 and CDR2 (germline): LGHNA, YNFKEQ. This CDR3 contains 15 residues. This chain's CDR3 is CASSQDSGQGDIQYF. The DNA for the CDR3 is TGTGCCAGCAGCCAAGACTCGGGACAGGGGGACATTCAGTACTTC.

The chain uses TRBV5-1 and TRBJ2-1, with TRBD2 matching over 10 bases. This CDR3 region has 16 residues. With V trimmed by 0 bases and J by 3 bases, 3 bases remained unmatched. Germline V gene lookup returns CDR1 SGHRS and CDR2 YFSETQ. The DNA of the CDR3 is TGCGCCAGCAGCTTGGGGACTAGCGGTTTCTACAATGAGCAGTTCTTC. It translates to CASSLGTSGFYNEQFF.

The chain combines TRBV7-6 with TRBJ2-1; 7 nucleotides match TRBD2. The CDR3 totals 14 residues. V lost 7 bases to trimming and J lost 5 bases; unmatched junction nucleotides: 8. The V gene's germline CDR1 is SGHVS and CDR2 FNYEAQ. CDR3 sequence reads: CASNPGGRNNEQFF. The CDR3 DNA is TGTGCCAGCAATCCCGGCGGGAGAAACAATGAGCAGTTCTTC.

The chain uses TRBV6-1 and TRBJ1-5; D ambiguous. CDR3 length equals 13 residues. Germline V gives CDR1 MNHNS, CDR2 SASEGT. The germline V and J ends were trimmed by 5 bases and 3 bases, with 8 bases remaining between them. CDR3 sequence reads: CASSRRPNQPQHF. DNA of the CDR3: TGTGCCAGCAGTCGACGGCCCAATCAGCCCCAGCATTTT.

The V call is TRBV30, the J call TRBJ1-5; TRBD1 might be the D (5 bases). V was clipped by 0 bases and J by 3 bases, with 9 bases between them. Germline CDR1 is GTSNPN and CDR2 is SVGIG (reference sequence). This CDR3 is built from 14 residues. The CDR3 nucleotides are TGTGCCTGGAGTGTACTAGGGACCAATCAGCCCCAGCATTTT. It codes for CAWSVLGTNQPQHF. The whole variable domain, remainder taken from reference TRBV30 and TRBJ1-5, is SQTIHQWPATLVQPVGSPLSLECTVEGTSNPNLYWYRQAAGRGLQLLFYSVGIGQISSEVPQNLSASRPQDRQFILSSKKLLLSDSGFYLCAWSVLGTNQPQHFGDGTRLSIL.

The chain couples TRBV4-1 to TRBJ2-2, with D possibly being TRBD1 or TRBD2 (5 bases each). V gave up 1 base and J gave up 8 bases, with 11 bases separating them. The germline V gene encodes CDR1 MGHRA and CDR2 YSYEKL. The CDR3 spans 14 residues. The CDR3, as DNA: TGCGCCAGCAGCCAAGTGGGGGAATGGGGGGAGCTGTTTTTT. This codes for CASSQVGEWGELFF.

V and J are TRBV5-4 and TRBJ2-1, with a weak D call TRBD1 (6 bases). V was cut by 4 bases and J by 3 bases, with 8 bases left in between. The germline gives CDR1 SGHNT, CDR2 YYREEE (reference sequence). The CDR3 is 13 residues long. The CDR3 loop reads CASSMTGYNEQFF. Written as DNA, the CDR3 is TGTGCCAGCAGCATGACAGGCTACAATGAGCAGTTCTTC.

The V call is TRBV27, the J call TRBJ1-5; 8 nucleotides line up with TRBD1. The germline CDR1 and CDR2 sequences are MNHEY and SMNVEV (reference sequence). The CDR3 is 15 residues long. The junction had 7 bases not matched to a gene; V was cut back by 5 bases and J by 4 bases. CDR3 in amino acids: CASSIGQGWNQPQHF. DNA of the CDR3: TGTGCCAGCAGTATCGGACAGGGTTGGAATCAGCCCCAGCATTTT.